The entry that follows covers one T cell receptor (beta chain) sequence. Its cognate antigen is unknown. TCRdb re-analysed the RT-PCR reads in MiXCR, keeping a single row per CDR3 protein. This table has about 300,000 distinct CDR3 sequences, 22% appearing once. The data were obtained in a study of response to subunit inactivated influenza vaccine. The study, taken as a whole, reports: The study's authors posited that every seasonal influenza vaccination enlists few new T cells.

The CDR3 extends over 15 amino acids. The ends lost 3 bases at V and 4 bases at J; junction bases unmatched: 7. Germline CDR1 and CDR2: DFQATT and SNEGSKA (reference sequence). V gene TRBV20-1 combines with J gene TRBJ2-2; the match to TRBD2 covers 8 bases. The receptor was derived from a man between 50 and 75 years old who received an inactivated influenza vaccine. Material: PBMCs from blood, obtained approximately 22 months after vaccination. CDR3 loop: CSASGSGKGTGELFF. For the CDR3, the DNA is TGCAGTGCTAGTGGTAGCGGGAAAGGCACCGGGGAGCTGTTTTTT.